The 10 T cell receptor beta chains below come from one sample, sequenced in a study of human T cells and chemical hapten exposure. Time point defined: patch test 1, 2 weeks after DPC sensitization. Indicated treatment: therapeutic diphenylcyclopropenone sensitization with weekly scalp DPC. TCRdb itself ran the RACE reads through MiXCR, one entry per CDR3 protein. In the table there are nearly 350,000 distinct CDR3 sequences, around 7% of which are singletons. Here the sequenced sample was whole blood, taken in connection with sensitization to the hapten diphenylcyclopropenone (DPC). These receptors all stem from a woman in her late teens or twenties with alopecia areata. Some clones in this sample may be carry-over from other donors' samples.

This clonotype was picked up many times. V usage is TRBV10-3 and J usage is TRBJ2-3; D not certain. Trimming shortened V by 6 bases and J by 6 bases, and 10 bases separated the two germline ends. CDR1 ENHRY and CDR2 SYGVKD come from the germline V gene. This CDR3 has 12 residues. The CDR3 coding sequence is TGTGCCATCAGCGACGATTCGGATACGCAGTATTTT. It yields the protein CAISDDSDTQYF.

This clonotype was counted a few times. This chain joins TRBV20-1 and TRBJ1-1, with D perhaps TRBD1 (5 bases). The CDR3 loop spans 14 amino acids. Germline V gene lookup returns CDR1 DFQATT and CDR2 SNEGSKA (reference sequence). Trimming removed 4 bases from V and 7 bases from J, with 19 bases in between. The CDR3 DNA follows: TGCAGTGCTATAGGACACCTTCCCCTCCTTGAAGCTTTCTTT. The encoded protein is CSAIGHLPLLEAFF.

This clonotype was detected only a few times. The gene calls are TRBV7-6 and TRBJ2-4; 8 bases agree with TRBD2. This CDR3 contains 16 residues. After removal of 5 bases from V and 4 bases from J, the junction contained 10 bases not matched to a gene. CDR1 and CDR2 (germline): SGHVS, FNYEAQ. The CDR3 nucleotides are TGTGCCAGCAGCCCCTTCGGCGGGGGGCTTAAAAACATTCAGTACTTC. This sequence encodes CASSPFGGGLKNIQYF.

The table lists this clonotype with a few counts. The V gene is TRBV2, the J gene TRBJ1-1, with a weak D call TRBD1 (5 bases). Germline V CDR1 and CDR2: SNHLY, FYNNEI. The ends were cut back, 7 bases at V and 8 bases at J, with 11 bases in the middle. The CDR3 is 11 amino acids. The CDR3 sequence is CASIEGEEAFF. The CDR3 nucleotides are TGTGCCAGCATCGAAGGGGAAGAAGCTTTCTTT. Drawing the rest from reference TRBV2 and TRBJ1-1, the complete variable domain is EPEVTQTPSHQVTQMGQEVILRCVPISNHLYFYWYRQILGQKVEFLVSFYNNEISEKSEIFDDQFSVERPDGSNFTLKIRSTKLEDSAMYFCASIEGEEAFFGQGTRLTVV.

The chain combines TRBV6-1 with TRBJ2-3; TRBD2 is a possible D gene (5 bases). Germline CDR1 and CDR2: MNHNS and SASEGT. V lost 4 bases and J 13 bases, leaving 15 bases between the germline ends. This CDR3 contains 12 residues. The CDR3 sequence is CASSATGADEYF. CDR3 nucleotide sequence: TGTGCCAGCAGTGCGACTGGAGCGGACGAGTATTTT.

This clonotype was counted a few times. The chain joins TRBV18 to TRBJ1-3; D might be TRBD1 (6 bases). This CDR3 is built from 17 residues. Trimming took 3 bases from V and 2 from J, leaving 17 bases between them. Germline assignment: CDR1 KGHSH and CDR2 LQKENI. In DNA, the CDR3 is TGTGCCAGCTCACCCCGGGGACATAGCGTACCTGGAAACACCATATATTTT. Protein product: CASSPRGHSVPGNTIYF.

This clonotype was detected ten times or more. This sequence joins TRBV5-4 and TRBJ2-1; 9 bases fit TRBD2. CDR1 is SGHNT, CDR2 YYREEE, per germline (reference sequence). The length of the CDR3 is 19 residues. Losses at the gene ends were 4 bases for V and 2 bases for J; bases not matched to a gene: 16. CDR3: CASSRRGGGAFTAYNEQFF. The CDR3 nucleotides are TGTGCCAGCAGCCGAAGGGGCGGGGGGGCCTTTACTGCCTACAATGAGCAGTTCTTC.

This clonotype was detected once. The J gene is TRBJ1-1, the V gene TRBV2; D uncertain. Germline V gene sequence: CDR1 SNHLY, CDR2 FYNNEI. Trimming removed 10 bases from V and 0 bases from J, with 12 bases in between. This CDR3 region has 13 residues. CDR3 in amino acids: CAIRRGMNTEAFF. The CDR3 region has the DNA TGTGCCATCCGGCGTGGCATGAACACTGAAGCTTTCTTT.

J is TRBJ2-3 and V is TRBV21-1; the D call in the table, TRBD1, was not verified against the DNA. TRBV21-1 represents a pseudogene. CDR3 length: 16 amino acids. CDR3 protein: CASSKERTGMPDTQYF. Written as DNA, the CDR3 is TGTGCCAGCAGCAAAGAGAGGACAGGGATGCCAGATACGCAGTATTTT.

This clonotype was observed many times. This sequence joins TRBV12-3 or TRBV12-4 and TRBJ2-5, with TRBD2 matching over 8 bases. J gave up 5 bases and V 6 bases, and 14 bases lay outside the gene matches. The CDR3 is made up of 16 amino acids. CDR3 sequence (DNA): TGTGCCAGCAGCCCCTCGGCGGGGGGAGTCGTGGAGACCCAGTACTTC. Amino acids: CASSPSAGGVVETQYF.